This is a list of T cell receptor beta chains from one sample in a study of regulatory T cells in long-lasting Graves disease. TCRdb called the multiplex PCR reads again in MiXCR, with one record for every CDR3 protein. The sample gives fewer than 600,000 distinct CDR3 sequences, roughly 22% of which show up once; around 13% is in the top ten. The sample here was peripheral blood mononuclear cells (PBMCs), taken when the disease was refractory, from a patient treated with antithyroid drugs. All receptors come from a female donor with Graves disease. The CDR3 runs from the conserved cysteine through the conserved F or W. D genes are given only for firm matches. Size tells how often a clone was seen (once, few, many) or the class of an expanded clone, and some rows leave it out.

d_call	v_call	clone_size	j_call	cdr3_aa	cdr3_nt
-	TRBV28	-	TRBJ2-6	CASSLIRAPWANVLTF	TGTGCCAGCAGTTTGATTCGGGCCCCCTGGGCCAACGTCCTGACTTTC
-	TRBV4-1	few	TRBJ1-1	CASSQARDLGTEAFF	TGCGCCAGCAGCCAAGCGAGGGATCTGGGCACTGAAGCTTTCTTT
TRBD1	TRBV19	few	TRBJ1-6	CASSGQGDSPLHF	TGTGCCAGTAGTGGACAGGGGGATTCACCCCTCCACTTT
TRBD2	TRBV12-3/TRBV12-4	many	TRBJ2-7	CASSSRTSGTGEQYF	TGTGCCAGCAGCTCTCGGACTAGCGGGACCGGCGAGCAGTACTTC
TRBD1	TRBV2	many	TRBJ1-3	CASSEPGTGLSGNTIYF	TGTGCCAGCAGTGAACCAGGGACAGGGCTATCTGGAAACACCATATATTTT
TRBD1	TRBV7-9	many	TRBJ1-4	CASSSGQRGEKLFF	TGTGCCAGCAGCTCGGGACAGCGTGGCGAAAAACTGTTTTTT
-	TRBV2	many	TRBJ1-4	CASSEGGAQNEKLFF	TGTGCCAGCAGTGAAGGAGGGGCGCAAAATGAAAAACTGTTTTTT
-	TRBV7-2	many	TRBJ2-7	CASSSRGEGYEQYF	TGTGCCAGCAGCTCCCGGGGTGAAGGCTACGAGCAGTACTTC
-	TRBV5-1	-	TRBJ2-1	CASSLGRVRDEQFF	TGCGCCAGCAGCTTGGGTAGGGTTCGGGATGAGCAGTTCTTC
TRBD2	TRBV6-5	many	TRBJ2-5	CASSYGAAGIQETQYF	TGTGCCAGCAGTTACGGGGCAGCGGGGATACAAGAGACCCAGTACTTC
-	TRBV12-3/TRBV12-4	-	TRBJ2-3	CASSSDSGHTDTQYF	TGTGCCAGCAGTTCCGACTCGGGGCACACAGATACGCAGTATTTT
-	TRBV7-2	-	TRBJ1-1	CASSLVSGANTEAFF	TGTGCCAGCAGCTTAGTGTCAGGGGCGAACACTGAAGCTTTCTTT
-	TRBV20-1	many	TRBJ2-5	CSSYPSANQETQYF	TGCAGTTCCTACCCTAGCGCAAACCAAGAGACCCAGTACTTC
-	TRBV7-9	-	TRBJ1-1	CASTFGGLYEAFF	TGTGCCAGCACCTTTGGGGGGCTTTATGAAGCTTTCTTT
-	TRBV7-2	many	TRBJ1-1	CASSLAGQNTEAFF	TGTGCCAGCAGCTTAGCAGGACAGAACACTGAAGCTTTCTTT
-	TRBV13	-	TRBJ1-1	CASSTVEQGSTEAFF	TGTGCCAGCAGCACGGTGGAACAGGGCTCCACTGAAGCTTTCTTT
TRBD1	TRBV9	few	TRBJ2-2	CASSVGQYTGELFF	TGTGCCAGCAGCGTGGGACAGTACACCGGGGAGCTGTTTTTT
-	TRBV7-9	-	TRBJ2-1	CASSLEDGWYNEQFF	TGTGCCAGCAGCTTAGAGGACGGATGGTACAATGAGCAGTTCTTC
-	TRBV29-1	-	TRBJ2-1	CSVVRAYSYNEQFF	TGCAGCGTTGTTCGGGCCTACTCCTACAATGAGCAGTTCTTC
-	TRBV20-1	-	TRBJ2-2	CSAIYLGELFF	TGCAGTGCTATTTATCTTGGGGAGCTGTTTTTT
TRBD1	TRBV20-1	few	TRBJ1-2	CSAKDRGGHGYTF	TGCAGTGCTAAAGACAGGGGAGGTCATGGCTACACCTTC
TRBD2	TRBV28	many	TRBJ2-2	CAAREGGEDTGELFF	TGTGCCGCTCGGGAGGGTGGGGAGGACACCGGGGAGCTGTTTTTT
TRBD2	TRBV11-2	-	TRBJ2-1	CASRPLAGAGNEQFF	TGTGCCAGCAGACCCCTAGCGGGAGCTGGCAATGAGCAGTTCTTC
-	TRBV12-3/TRBV12-4	many	TRBJ1-5	CASSLSFGSNQPQHF	TGTGCCAGCAGTTTGTCCTTCGGTAGCAATCAGCCCCAGCATTTT
-	TRBV12-3/TRBV12-4	many	TRBJ2-7	CASRHSQGNEQYF	TGTGCCAGCAGGCATTCACAGGGCAACGAGCAGTACTTC